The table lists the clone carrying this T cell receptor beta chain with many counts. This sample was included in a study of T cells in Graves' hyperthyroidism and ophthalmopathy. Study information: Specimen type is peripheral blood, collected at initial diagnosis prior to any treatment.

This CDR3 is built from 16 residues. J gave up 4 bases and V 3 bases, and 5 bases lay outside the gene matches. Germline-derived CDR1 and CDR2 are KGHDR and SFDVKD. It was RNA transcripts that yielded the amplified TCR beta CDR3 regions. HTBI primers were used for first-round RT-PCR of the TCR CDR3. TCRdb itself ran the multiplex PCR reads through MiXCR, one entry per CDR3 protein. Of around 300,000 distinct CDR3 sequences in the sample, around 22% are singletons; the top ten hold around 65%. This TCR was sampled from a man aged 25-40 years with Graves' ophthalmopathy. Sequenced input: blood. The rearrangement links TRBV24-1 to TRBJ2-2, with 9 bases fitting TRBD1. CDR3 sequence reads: CATSDPGTGITGELFF. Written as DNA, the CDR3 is TGTGCCACCAGTGATCCCGGGACAGGGATCACCGGGGAGCTGTTTTTT.